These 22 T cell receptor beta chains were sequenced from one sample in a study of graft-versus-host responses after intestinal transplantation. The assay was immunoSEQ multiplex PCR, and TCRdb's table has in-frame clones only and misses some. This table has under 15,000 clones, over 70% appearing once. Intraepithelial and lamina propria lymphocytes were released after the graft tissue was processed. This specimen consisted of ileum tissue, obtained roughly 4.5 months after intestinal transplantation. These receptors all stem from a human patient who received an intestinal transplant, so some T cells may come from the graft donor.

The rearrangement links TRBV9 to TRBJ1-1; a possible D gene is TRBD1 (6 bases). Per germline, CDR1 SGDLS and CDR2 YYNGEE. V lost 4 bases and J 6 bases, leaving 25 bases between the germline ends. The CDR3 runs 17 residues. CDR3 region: CASSPESRQGMVAEAFF. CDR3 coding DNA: TGTGCCAGCAGCCCAGAGAGTCGCCAGGGGATGGTCGCTGAAGCTTTCTTT.

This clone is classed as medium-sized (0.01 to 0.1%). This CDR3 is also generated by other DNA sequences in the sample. CDR3 nucleotide sequence: TGTGCCAGCAGTTTGGGGGCCGATAATTCACCCCTCCACTTT. Its protein is CASSLGADNSPLHF. This sequence joins TRBV27 and TRBJ1-6, with D tentatively TRBD1 (6 bases). CDR1 and CDR2 from the germline V gene are MNHEY and SMNVEV (reference sequence). This CDR3 has 14 residues. Trimming took off 3 bases at V and 5 bases at J, with 8 bases between the two ends.

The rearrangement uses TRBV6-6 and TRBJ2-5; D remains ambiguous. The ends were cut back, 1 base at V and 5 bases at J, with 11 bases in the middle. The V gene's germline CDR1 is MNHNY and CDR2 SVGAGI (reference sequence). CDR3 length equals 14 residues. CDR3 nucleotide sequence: TGTGCCAGCAGTTACTTCCCTTTCGGGGAGACCCAGTACTTC. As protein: CASSYFPFGETQYF.

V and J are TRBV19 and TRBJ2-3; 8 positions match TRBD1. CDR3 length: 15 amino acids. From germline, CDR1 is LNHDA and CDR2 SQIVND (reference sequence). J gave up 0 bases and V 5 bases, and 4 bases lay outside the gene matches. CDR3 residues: CASSPQGASTDTQYF. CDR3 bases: TGTGCCAGTAGTCCTCAGGGGGCCAGCACAGATACGCAGTATTTT.

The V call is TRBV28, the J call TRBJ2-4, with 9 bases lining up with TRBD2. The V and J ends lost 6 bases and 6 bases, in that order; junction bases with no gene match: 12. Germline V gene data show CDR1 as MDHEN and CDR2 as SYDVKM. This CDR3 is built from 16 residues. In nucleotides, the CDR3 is TGTGCCAGCAGCTATAGCGGGGGAGGGGACCTAAACATTCAGTACTTC. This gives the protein CASSYSGGGDLNIQYF.

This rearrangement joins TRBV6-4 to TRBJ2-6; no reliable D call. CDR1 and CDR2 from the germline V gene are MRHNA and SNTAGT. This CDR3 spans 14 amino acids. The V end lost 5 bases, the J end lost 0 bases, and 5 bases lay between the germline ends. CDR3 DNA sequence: TGTGCCAGCAGTCAGGTCTCTGGGGCCAACGTCCTGACTTTC. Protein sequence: CASSQVSGANVLTF.

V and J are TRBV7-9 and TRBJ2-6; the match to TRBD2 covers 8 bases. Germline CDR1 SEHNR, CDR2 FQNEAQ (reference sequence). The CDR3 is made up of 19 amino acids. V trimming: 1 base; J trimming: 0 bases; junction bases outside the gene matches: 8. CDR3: CASSLVTGGLSSGANVLTF. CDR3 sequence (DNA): TGTGCCAGCAGCTTAGTAACGGGGGGGCTCAGCTCTGGGGCCAACGTCCTGACTTTC. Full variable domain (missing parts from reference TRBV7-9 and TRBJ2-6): DTGVSQNPRHKITKRGQNVTFRCDPISEHNRLYWYRQTLGQGPEFLTYFQNEAQLEKSRLLSDRFSAERPKGSFSTLEIQRTEQGDSAMYLCASSLVTGGLSSGANVLTFGAGSRLTVL.

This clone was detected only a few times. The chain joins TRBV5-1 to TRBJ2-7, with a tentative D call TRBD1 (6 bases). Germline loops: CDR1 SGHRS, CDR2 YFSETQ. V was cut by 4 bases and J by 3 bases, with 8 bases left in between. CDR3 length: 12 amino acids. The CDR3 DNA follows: TGCGCCAGCAGCCGGACAGACTACGAGCAGTACTTC. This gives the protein CASSRTDYEQYF.

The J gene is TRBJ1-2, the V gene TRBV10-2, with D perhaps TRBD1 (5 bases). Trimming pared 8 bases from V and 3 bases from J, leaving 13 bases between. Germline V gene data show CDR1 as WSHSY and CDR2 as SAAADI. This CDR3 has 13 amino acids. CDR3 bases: TGCGCCAGCGGTCTAGGGGCCGACTATGGCTACACCTTC. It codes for CASGLGADYGYTF.

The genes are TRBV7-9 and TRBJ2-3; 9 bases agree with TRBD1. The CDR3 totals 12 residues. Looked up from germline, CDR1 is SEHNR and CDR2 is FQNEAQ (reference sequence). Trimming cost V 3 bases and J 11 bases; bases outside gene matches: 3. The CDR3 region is CASSFRQGGQYF. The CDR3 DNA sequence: TGTGCCAGCAGCTTCAGACAGGGGGGGCAGTATTTT.

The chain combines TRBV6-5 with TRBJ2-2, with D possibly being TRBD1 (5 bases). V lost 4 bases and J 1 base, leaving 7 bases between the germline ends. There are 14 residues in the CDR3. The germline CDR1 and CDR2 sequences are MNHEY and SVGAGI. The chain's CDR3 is CASSSTGNTGELFF. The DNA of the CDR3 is TGTGCCAGCAGTTCCACAGGGAACACCGGGGAGCTGTTTTTT.

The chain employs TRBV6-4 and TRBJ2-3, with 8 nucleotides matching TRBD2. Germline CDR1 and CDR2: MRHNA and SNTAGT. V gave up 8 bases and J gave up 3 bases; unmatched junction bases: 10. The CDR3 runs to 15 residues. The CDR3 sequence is CASSAGTRSTDTQYF. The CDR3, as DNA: TGTGCCAGCTCCGCCGGGACTAGATCGACAGATACGCAGTATTTT.

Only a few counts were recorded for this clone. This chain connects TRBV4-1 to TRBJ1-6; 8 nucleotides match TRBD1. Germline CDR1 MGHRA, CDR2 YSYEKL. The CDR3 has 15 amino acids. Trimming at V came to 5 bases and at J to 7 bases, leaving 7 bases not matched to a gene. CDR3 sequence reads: CASSFGTGQNSPLHF. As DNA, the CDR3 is TGCGCCAGCAGCTTTGGGACAGGTCAAAATTCACCCCTCCACTTT.

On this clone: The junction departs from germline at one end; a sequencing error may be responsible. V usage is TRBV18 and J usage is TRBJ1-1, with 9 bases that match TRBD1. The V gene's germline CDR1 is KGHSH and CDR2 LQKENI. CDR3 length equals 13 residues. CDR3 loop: CASSPYRDREGVF. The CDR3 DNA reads TGTGCCAGCTCACCATACCGGGACAGGGAGGGGGTCTTT.

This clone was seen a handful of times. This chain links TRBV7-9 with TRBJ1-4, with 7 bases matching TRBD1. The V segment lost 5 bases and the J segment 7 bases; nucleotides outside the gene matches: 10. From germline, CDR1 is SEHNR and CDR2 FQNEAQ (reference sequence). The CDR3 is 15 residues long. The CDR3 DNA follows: TGTGCCAGCAGCGACTCGGGACAGTACTTTGAAAAACTGTTTTTT. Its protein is CASSDSGQYFEKLFF.

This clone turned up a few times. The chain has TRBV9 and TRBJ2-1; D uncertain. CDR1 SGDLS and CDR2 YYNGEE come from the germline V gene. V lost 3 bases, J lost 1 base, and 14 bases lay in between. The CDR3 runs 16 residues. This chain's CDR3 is CASSDVENPSYNEQFF. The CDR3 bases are TGTGCCAGCAGCGACGTAGAGAATCCTTCCTACAATGAGCAGTTCTTC.

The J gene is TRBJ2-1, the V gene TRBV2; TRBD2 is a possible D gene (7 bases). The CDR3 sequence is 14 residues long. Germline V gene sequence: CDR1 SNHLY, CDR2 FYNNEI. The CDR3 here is CGMKRGGLYNEQFF. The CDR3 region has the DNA TGTGGTATGAAGCGCGGGGGCCTCTACAATGAGCAGTTCTTC.

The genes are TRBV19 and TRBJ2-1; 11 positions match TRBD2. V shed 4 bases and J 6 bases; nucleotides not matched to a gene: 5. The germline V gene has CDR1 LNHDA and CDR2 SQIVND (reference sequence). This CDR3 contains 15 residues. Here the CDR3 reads CASSRTSGSPNEQFF. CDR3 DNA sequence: TGTGCCAGTAGTAGAACTAGCGGGAGCCCCAATGAGCAGTTCTTC.

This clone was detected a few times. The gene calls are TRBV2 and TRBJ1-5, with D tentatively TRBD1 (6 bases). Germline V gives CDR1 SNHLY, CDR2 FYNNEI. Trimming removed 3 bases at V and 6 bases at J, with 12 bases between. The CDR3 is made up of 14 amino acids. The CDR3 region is CASSDRGASQPQHF. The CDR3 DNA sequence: TGTGCCAGCAGTGACAGGGGCGCAAGTCAGCCCCAGCATTTT. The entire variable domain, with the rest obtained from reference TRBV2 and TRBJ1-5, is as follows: EPEVTQTPSHQVTQMGQEVILRCVPISNHLYFYWYRQILGQKVEFLVSFYNNEISEKSEIFDDQFSVERPDGSNFTLKIRSTKLEDSAMYFCASSDRGASQPQHFGDGTRLSIL.

CDR3 in amino acids: CASSGGDTGELFF. The CDR3 DNA is TGTGCCAGCAGCGGGGGGGATACCGGGGAGCTGTTTTTT. The rearrangement links TRBV11-3 to TRBJ2-2; 7 nucleotides align to TRBD2. J gave up 5 bases and V 5 bases, and 2 bases lay outside the gene matches. The CDR3 sequence is 13 residues long. Germline CDR1 and CDR2: SGHNT and YENEEA.

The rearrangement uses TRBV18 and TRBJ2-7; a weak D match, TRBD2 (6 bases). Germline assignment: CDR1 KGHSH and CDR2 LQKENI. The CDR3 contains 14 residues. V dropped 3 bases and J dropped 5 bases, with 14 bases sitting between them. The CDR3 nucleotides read TGTGCCAGCTCACCGCCGACTAGATCCGACGAGCAGTACTTC. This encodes CASSPPTRSDEQYF.

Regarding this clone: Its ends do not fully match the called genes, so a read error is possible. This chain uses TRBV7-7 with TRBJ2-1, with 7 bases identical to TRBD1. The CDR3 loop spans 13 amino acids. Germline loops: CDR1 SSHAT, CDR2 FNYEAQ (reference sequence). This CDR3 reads CASSSNRGVEQFF. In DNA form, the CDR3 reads TGTGCTAGCAGCTCGAACAGGGGCGTTGAGCAGTTCTTC.